Listed below are T cell receptor beta chains from one sample, sequenced in a study of blood T cell repertoires in COVID-19. TCRdb keeps only in-frame clones here, not all; method: immunoSEQ multiplex PCR. The sample records under 200,000 clones, 65% to 85% being singletons. The sample consisted of peripheral blood. The receptors originated from a woman between 25 and 40 years old with acute or convalescent COVID-19. Both conserved end residues are part of each CDR3. The order of the fields is J gene, V gene, D gene, clone size, CDR3 protein, CDR3 DNA. The D gene is left open where the match is weak. Only some rows state a clone size, as once, few, many or a class for expanded clones.

>TRBJ1-4|TRBV7-8|NA|once
CASSSFVGASANEKLFF
TGTGCCAGCAGTTCTTTCGTGGGGGCTTCGGCTAATGAAAAACTGTTTTTT
>TRBJ1-6|TRBV2|NA|NA
CASAREPYNSPLHF
TGTGCCAGCGCCAGGGAACCCTATAATTCACCCCTCCACTTT
>TRBJ1-5|TRBV4-1|TRBD1|NA
CASSPKGDRSNQPQHF
TGCGCCAGCAGCCCGAAGGGGGACAGAAGCAATCAGCCCCAGCATTTT
>TRBJ1-1|TRBV29-1|NA|NA
CSVAEEGTEAFF
TGCAGCGTTGCGGAGGAAGGCACTGAAGCTTTCTTT
>TRBJ1-2|TRBV12-5|TRBD1|NA
CASGLAGTVTYGYTF
TGTGCTAGTGGTTTGGCCGGGACAGTTACCTATGGCTACACCTTC
>TRBJ2-7|TRBV5-8|TRBD2|NA
CASSLGLAVNSYEQYF
TGTGCCAGCAGCTTGGGACTAGCGGTCAACTCCTACGAGCAGTACTTC
>TRBJ1-1|TRBV29-1|NA|once
CSVKRGVNTEAFF
TGCAGCGTAAAAAGGGGTGTGAACACTGAAGCTTTCTTT
>TRBJ2-1|TRBV5-1|TRBD1|NA
CASSPTGGAEYNEQFF
TGCGCCAGCAGCCCGACAGGGGGCGCGGAATACAATGAGCAGTTCTTC
>TRBJ2-5|TRBV28|NA|NA
CASSFLAGQKETQYF
TGTGCCAGCAGTTTTTTGGCGGGGCAAAAAGAGACCCAGTACTTC
>TRBJ1-2|TRBV18|NA|NA
CASSPMHGLSGYTF
TGTGCCAGCTCACCGATGCACGGTTTGAGTGGCTACACCTTC
>TRBJ2-2|TRBV18|TRBD2|many
CASSPLVAGETGELFF
TGTGCCAGCTCACCATTGGTAGCGGGAGAGACCGGGGAGCTGTTTTTT
>TRBJ2-7|TRBV19|TRBD1|NA
CASSAGTGAYEQYF
TGTGCCAGTAGTGCCGGGACAGGGGCCTACGAGCAGTACTTC
>TRBJ2-7|TRBV5-6|TRBD2|NA
CASSFPSGNFVQYF
TGTGCCAGCAGCTTTCCTAGCGGGAATTTCGTCCAGTACTTC
>TRBJ1-5|TRBV28|NA|NA
CASSPQTRGRGNQPQHF
TGTGCCAGCAGCCCTCAAACAAGGGGTAGGGGCAATCAGCCCCAGCATTTT
>TRBJ1-1|TRBV19|NA|NA
CASIMPRGLRNTEAFF
TGTGCCAGTATCATGCCCAGGGGCCTAAGAAACACTGAAGCTTTCTTT
>TRBJ2-1|TRBV9|NA|NA
CASSVGSALKNEQFF
TGTGCCAGCAGCGTAGGTAGCGCCCTAAAGAATGAGCAGTTCTTC
>TRBJ2-7|TRBV6-5|NA|NA
CASRQGYEQYF
TGTGCCAGCAGACAGGGCTACGAGCAGTACTTC
>TRBJ1-2|TRBV5-1|NA|NA
CASSGSLLTNYGYTF
TGCGCCAGCAGCGGGAGCCTCCTCACTAACTATGGCTACACCTTC
>TRBJ2-7|TRBV29-1|TRBD2|NA
CSARGGDLSYEQYF
TGCAGCGCTCGGGGGGGAGACCTCTCCTACGAGCAGTACTTC
>TRBJ1-1|TRBV5-1|NA|NA
CASSDKQGHTEAFF
TGCGCCAGCAGCGATAAACAGGGTCACACTGAAGCTTTCTTT
>TRBJ2-7|TRBV5-6|TRBD2|NA
CASSQDPSGRSYEQYF
TGTGCCAGCAGCCAAGATCCTAGCGGGAGGTCCTACGAGCAGTACTTC
>TRBJ2-7|TRBV12-3/TRBV12-4|NA|once
CASSYNSEQYF
TGTGCCAGCAGTTATAACTCCGAGCAGTACTTC
>TRBJ1-1|TRBV4-1|TRBD1|NA
CASSHEQGANTEAFF
TGCGCCAGCAGCCATGAACAGGGGGCGAACACTGAAGCTTTCTTT
>TRBJ2-3|TRBV28|TRBD2|NA
CASSQGLAGGSTDTQYF
TGTGCCAGCAGTCAAGGACTAGCGGGAGGGAGCACAGATACGCAGTATTTT
>TRBJ2-7|TRBV6-2/TRBV6-3|NA|once
CASSYGATYEQYF
TGTGCCAGCAGTTACGGGGCAACCTACGAGCAGTACTTC
>TRBJ2-7|TRBV7-2|NA|NA
CASGRERGYEQYF
TGTGCCAGCGGACGGGAGAGGGGCTACGAGCAGTACTTC
>TRBJ1-5|TRBV3-1/TRBV3-2|TRBD1|NA
CASSQAGTGGNQPQHF
TGTGCCAGCAGCCAAGCCGGGACAGGGGGCAATCAGCCCCAGCATTTT
>TRBJ1-2|TRBV29-1|NA|NA
CSVGYLKDYGYTF
TGCAGCGTTGGATACTTAAAAGACTATGGCTACACCTTC
>TRBJ1-5|TRBV12-3/TRBV12-4|TRBD1|once
CASRGQGNQPQHF
TGTGCCAGCAGAGGACAGGGGAATCAGCCCCAGCATTTT
>TRBJ2-3|TRBV3-1/TRBV3-2|TRBD2|few
CASSPLAGASTDTQYF
TGTGCCAGCAGTCCCCTAGCGGGAGCGAGCACAGATACGCAGTATTTT
>TRBJ2-5|TRBV5-4|TRBD1|NA
CASSDPGQKETQYF
TGTGCCAGCAGCGATCCGGGACAGAAAGAGACCCAGTACTTC
>TRBJ1-2|TRBV19|TRBD1|few
CASTVDRGLFGYTF
TGTGCCAGTACCGTCGACAGGGGGTTATTTGGCTACACCTTC
>TRBJ2-1|TRBV10-3|TRBD2|NA
CAIRTSSRSSYNEQFF
TGTGCCATCAGGACTAGCTCCCGTAGCTCCTACAATGAGCAGTTCTTC
>TRBJ2-1|TRBV5-1|TRBD2|NA
CASSLRAGADNEQFF
TGCGCCAGCAGCTTGAGGGCGGGAGCTGACAATGAGCAGTTCTTC
>TRBJ1-5|TRBV19|TRBD1|few
CASSISGQGYQPQHF
TGTGCCAGTAGTATTTCGGGACAGGGCTATCAGCCCCAGCATTTT
>TRBJ1-5|TRBV28|TRBD1|NA
CASRFPGTGVVGKNQPQHF
TGTGCCAGCAGGTTCCCCGGGACAGGGGTCGTGGGGAAGAATCAGCCCCAGCATTTT